These T cell receptor beta chains were read from a single sample in a study of cytomegalovirus exposure and HLA in healthy donors. Libraries were prepared by immunoSEQ multiplex PCR; TCRdb keeps only in-frame clonotypes and omits some of them. The sample yields approximately 58,000 clones, 85% to 95% seen once. Sequencing was done on a sample of PBMCs. Source of these receptors: a man between 18 and 35 years old in good health and CMV-seronegative. The CDR3 runs from the conserved cysteine through the conserved F or W. Fields, in order: V gene, clone size, J gene, D gene, CDR3 DNA, CDR3 protein. The D gene is left open where the match is weak. Not every row has a clone size; where given, it reads once, few, many or a size class.

TRBV7-2	-	TRBJ2-3	TRBD2	TGTGCCAGCAGCTCCTCAGCGGGGACTGGAGATACGCAGTATTTT	CASSSSAGTGDTQYF
TRBV5-8	once	TRBJ2-5	TRBD2	TGTGCCAGCAGCCCGAACCAGCGGGAGGACCCGCAAGAGACCCAGTACTTC	CASSPNQREDPQETQYF
TRBV18	-	TRBJ1-1	-	TGTGCCAGCTCACCACCGACCTTCGGGTCCTCCAACACTGAAGCTTTCTTT	CASSPPTFGSSNTEAFF
TRBV5-1	-	TRBJ2-7	TRBD2	TGCGCCAGCAGCCCCCGTCCAGCGGGAGGGAGCTCCTACGAGCAGTACTTC	CASSPRPAGGSSYEQYF
TRBV7-2	-	TRBJ2-5	TRBD2	TGTGCCAGCAGCTTAGGACTAGCGGGAGTAGAGACCCAGTACTTC	CASSLGLAGVETQYF
TRBV13	-	TRBJ2-2	TRBD1	TGTGCCAGCAGCCCCGGGACAGGGTTCACCGGGGAGCTGTTTTTT	CASSPGTGFTGELFF
TRBV30	-	TRBJ1-5	-	TGTGCCTGGAGTGCGGGTAAGACAGGCCAGAGCAATCAGCCCCAGCATTTT	CAWSAGKTGQSNQPQHF
TRBV28	-	TRBJ2-1	TRBD2	TGTGCCAGTACCGGGACTAGCGGGAGGGCCAGCTCCTACAATGAGCAGTTCTTC	CASTGTSGRASSYNEQFF
TRBV18	once	TRBJ2-7	TRBD2	TGTGCCAGCTCACTGGGTAAGGCTACTAGCGGGAGCTCCTACGAGCAGTACTTC	CASSLGKATSGSSYEQYF
TRBV4-2	-	TRBJ2-7	TRBD1	TGTGCCAGCAGCCAAGATAGGACAGGGGGCTACGAGCAGTACTTC	CASSQDRTGGYEQYF
TRBV29-1	-	TRBJ2-1	TRBD2	TGCAGCGTTGTTCCCACCCTAGCGGGTAGCTCCTACAATGAGCAGTTCTTC	CSVVPTLAGSSYNEQFF
TRBV7-9	-	TRBJ2-3	-	TGTGCCAGCAGCTTAAGGGACACATCTAGCACAGATACGCAGTATTTT	CASSLRDTSSTDTQYF
TRBV5-4	-	TRBJ1-4	TRBD1	TGTGCCAGCAGCAAATGGACAGGGACTAATGAAAAACTGTTTTTT	CASSKWTGTNEKLFF
TRBV5-6	-	TRBJ1-2	-	TGTGCCAGCAGCGTGGACTCGACAGGAAGATGGTATGGCTACACCTTC	CASSVDSTGRWYGYTF
TRBV10-1	-	TRBJ2-1	-	TGCGCCAGCAGCGCAGGACAGATGAGCTCCTACAATGAGCAGTTCTTC	CASSAGQMSSYNEQFF
TRBV15	-	TRBJ2-1	-	TGTGCCACCAGCACGGGTTACAATGAGCAGTTCTTC	CATSTGYNEQFF
TRBV27	-	TRBJ2-3	TRBD1	TGTGCCAGCAGGCCTCGGGACAGGGTTTTCGGCACAGATACGCAGTATTTT	CASRPRDRVFGTDTQYF